Listed here are 32 T cell receptor beta chains from one sample, sequenced in a study of regulatory T cells in long-lasting Graves disease. The time point here: persistent/refractory GD, antithyroid drugs over 5 years with positive TRAb. RNA isolated from PBMCs was used to make the TCR library. For TCR beta, libraries came from iRepertoire HTBI primers and Arm-PCR of CDR3 regions. TCRdb ran MiXCR on the multiplex PCR reads and lists one entry per CDR3 protein. The sample records around 460,000 distinct CDR3 sequences, 22% being singletons. This material consisted of peripheral blood mononuclear cells (PBMCs), taken when the disease was refractory, from a patient treated with antithyroid drugs. These receptors all come from a female donor with Graves disease.

A word on this clonotype: A much larger clone lies a single base off, so this may be a read error. The chain combines TRBV12-3 or TRBV12-4 with TRBJ1-5; D unclear. The J call may be wrong; the DNA end is better matched by TRBJ2-3. This CDR3 comprises 16 residues. The CDR3 DNA sequence: TGTGCCAGCGGTCGACAATGGGTTTTCGGCAATCAGCCCCAGTATTTT. Translated, it gives CASGRQWVFGNQPQYF.

This chain connects TRBV5-1 to TRBJ2-7, with D tentatively TRBD1 (6 bases). V shed 4 bases and J shed 0 bases, with 11 bases lying between them. This CDR3 contains 14 residues. Germline V gene sequence: CDR1 SGHRS, CDR2 YFSETQ. The CDR3 DNA follows: TGCGCCAGCAGCGCCTTACAGGGCTCCTACGAGCAGTACTTC. It specifies CASSALQGSYEQYF.

The V gene is TRBV6-1, the J gene TRBJ2-6; no reliable D call. The CDR3 covers 13 residues. Germline-derived CDR1 and CDR2 are MNHNS and SASEGT. V shed 11 bases and J shed 4 bases, with 12 bases lying between them. This CDR3 is CAASPSGANVLTF. CDR3 nucleotide sequence: TGTGCCGCCTCTCCTTCCGGGGCCAACGTCCTGACTTTC.

The chain is built from TRBV13 and TRBJ2-5; either TRBD1 or TRBD2 may fit D (7 bases each). This CDR3 has 14 residues. The germline V gene has CDR1 PRHDT and CDR2 FYEKMQ (reference sequence). V lost 5 bases to trimming and J lost 5 bases, with 15 bases between them. The DNA of the CDR3 is TGTGCCAGCAGCCCGGCAGGGGGAGGGGAGACCCAGTACTTC. It is translated as CASSPAGGGETQYF.

The table lists this clonotype with a few counts. This chain links TRBV12-3 or TRBV12-4 with TRBJ1-5; D unclear. This CDR3 has 20 amino acids. V gave up 6 bases and J gave up 9 bases, with 36 bases separating them. CDR3 in amino acids: CASSRDKQFFYDQPSSPQHF. The CDR3 DNA sequence: TGTGCCAGCAGCCGCGACAAACAATTTTTCTACGATCAGCCGAGTTCGCCCCAGCATTTT.

This clonotype has a handful of counts. The DNA for the CDR3 is TGTGCCAGCAGTTACGGGGGGGCAGATAATCAGCCCCAGCATTTT. Encoded protein: CASSYGGADNQPQHF. The chain employs TRBV6-4 and TRBJ1-5; D is possibly TRBD1 (6 bases). The CDR3 runs to 15 residues. V was clipped by 5 bases and J by 4 bases, with 15 bases between them. CDR1 and CDR2 from the germline V gene are MRHNA and SNTAGT.

The chain recombines TRBV12-3 or TRBV12-4 with TRBJ1-3, with D maybe TRBD1 (5 bases). Between the trimmed V and J ends, which lost 4 bases and 0 bases, there was a span of 13 bases. The CDR3 length is 16 residues. CDR3 region: CASSSRGTASGNTIYF. The DNA of the CDR3 is TGTGCCAGCAGTTCTAGAGGGACCGCCTCTGGAAACACCATATATTTT.

This clonotype was observed at least ten times. The rearrangement links TRBV19 to TRBJ1-1, with D unclear. V was cut by 7 bases and J by 7 bases, with 19 bases left in between. In germline, CDR1 is LNHDA, CDR2 SQIVND (reference sequence). The CDR3 is 14 residues long. This CDR3 is CASTDSGYLFEAFF. CDR3 coding DNA: TGTGCCAGTACCGACTCCGGCTACCTGTTTGAAGCTTTCTTT.

This clonotype turned up a few times. V is TRBV11-2 and J is TRBJ2-7; 7 bases match TRBD1. The trim removed 4 bases at V and 5 bases at J, leaving 14 bases unmatched. From germline, CDR1 is SGHAT and CDR2 FQNNGV. The CDR3 covers 16 residues. This CDR3 is CASSSGTSTGINEQYF. CDR3 nucleotide sequence: TGTGCCAGCAGCTCGGGTACCTCGACAGGGATCAACGAGCAGTACTTC.

The chain recombines TRBV9 with TRBJ2-5, with 9 bases aligning to TRBD1. The CDR3 spans 16 residues. The germline gives CDR1 SGDLS, CDR2 YYNGEE. Losses at the gene ends were 2 bases for V and 1 base for J; bases not matched to a gene: 6. The CDR3 spells CASSVIGQGIQETQYF. The DNA of the CDR3 is TGTGCCAGCAGCGTGATAGGACAGGGGATCCAAGAGACCCAGTACTTC.

The chain links TRBV20-1 to TRBJ2-3; D possibly corresponds to TRBD1 (6 bases). Trimming pared 6 bases from V and 4 bases from J, leaving 20 bases between. From germline, CDR1 is DFQATT and CDR2 SNEGSKA (reference sequence). This CDR3 has 15 residues. CDR3 DNA: TGCAGTGCCCCCGGACAGACCGTTGGACCAGATACGCAGTATTTT. Protein: CSAPGQTVGPDTQYF.

This clonotype has a handful of counts. The chain employs TRBV29-1 and TRBJ2-7; a weak D match, TRBD2 (6 bases). Between the trimmed V and J ends, which lost 6 bases and 0 bases, there was a span of 15 bases. CDR1 and CDR2 (germline): SQVTM, ANQGSEA. The CDR3 runs 14 residues. The chain's CDR3 is CSVKFMGGSYEQYF. As DNA, the CDR3 is TGCAGCGTGAAGTTTATGGGGGGCTCCTACGAGCAGTACTTC.

This clonotype was picked up one time. A much larger clone lies one base from this, so it may be a read error. The J gene is TRBJ1-1, the V gene TRBV6-2 or TRBV6-3; D is unclear. This CDR3 comprises 13 residues. V was cut by 6 bases and J by 7 bases, with 15 bases left in between. Germline loops: CDR1 MNHEY, CDR2 SVGEGT. CDR3 residues: CASSPLRVIEAFF. CDR3 sequence (DNA): TGTGCCAGCAGCCCCTTGAGAGTCATTGAAGCTTTCTTT.

This chain links TRBV12-5 with TRBJ2-1; 8 positions agree with TRBD1. Germline V lookup: CDR1 LGHNT, CDR2 FRNRAP. This CDR3 region has 13 residues. V shed 7 bases, J shed 6 bases, and the junction held 5 bases outside the gene matches. This chain's CDR3 is CASARTGSNEQFF. DNA of the CDR3: TGTGCTAGTGCGCGGACAGGGAGCAATGAGCAGTTCTTC.

This clonotype was seen many times. The chain combines TRBV28 with TRBJ1-6; 9 positions agree with TRBD1. This CDR3 region has 15 residues. CDR1 is MDHEN, CDR2 SYDVKM, per germline. V shed 3 bases, J shed 9 bases, and the junction held 6 bases outside the gene matches. The CDR3 loop reads CASSFAGTGSSPLHF. CDR3 nucleotide sequence: TGTGCCAGCAGTTTCGCCGGGACAGGGAGTTCACCCCTCCACTTT.

The chain uses TRBV28 and TRBJ1-2; a possible D gene is TRBD1 (6 bases). This CDR3 has 13 residues. The germline CDR1 and CDR2 sequences are MDHEN and SYDVKM. Trimming cost V 5 bases and J 4 bases, with 11 bases left between them. CDR3 sequence: CASSRGGRYGYTF. The CDR3 DNA reads as TGTGCCAGCAGTAGGGGGGGCCGCTATGGCTACACCTTC.

This clonotype has at least ten counts. The chain employs TRBV20-1 and TRBJ2-5; 11 bases map to TRBD2. Germline assignment: CDR1 DFQATT and CDR2 SNEGSKA (reference sequence). Trimming cost V 6 bases and J 5 bases; bases outside gene matches: 5. This CDR3 spans 13 amino acids. The CDR3 is CSALSGGGETQYF. The CDR3 region has the DNA TGCAGTGCCCTTAGCGGGGGGGGGGAGACCCAGTACTTC.

This clonotype showed up many times. The chain joins TRBV12-3 or TRBV12-4 to TRBJ1-2; weak D call: TRBD1 (6 bases). This CDR3 is built from 13 residues. The ends were cut back, 7 bases at V and 4 bases at J, with 13 bases in the middle. CDR3 nucleotide sequence: TGTGCCAGCATGAGGGGGGGATTCTATGGCTACACCTTC. This gives the protein CASMRGGFYGYTF.

This clonotype was detected ten times or more. The J gene is TRBJ2-7, the V gene TRBV3-1; D is possibly TRBD1 (5 bases). The CDR3 sequence is 15 residues long. The ends were cut back, 1 base at V and 2 bases at J, with 12 bases in the middle. Germline CDR1 and CDR2: LGHDT and YNNKEL (reference sequence). The CDR3 loop reads CASSQVLTVTYEQYF. The CDR3 bases are TGTGCCAGCAGCCAAGTGTTGACAGTCACCTACGAGCAGTACTTC.

This clonotype was detected only a few times. The CDR3 DNA sequence: TGTGCCAGCAGGGGAATTAGGAACACTGAAGCTTTCTTT. Translating gives CASRGIRNTEAFF. V gene TRBV7-2 combines with J gene TRBJ1-1; no firm D call. Germline-derived CDR1 and CDR2 are SGHTA and FQGNSA. V was clipped by 6 bases and J by 1 base, with 9 bases between them. CDR3 length: 13 residues. Full variable domain (rest looked up from reference TRBV7-2 and TRBJ1-1): GAGVSQSPSNKVTEKGKDVELRCDPISGHTALYWYRQSLGQGLEFLIYFQGNSAPDKSGLPSDRFSAERTGGSVSTLTIQRTQQEDSAVYLCASRGIRNTEAFFGQGTRLTVV.

In this sample, this clonotype turned up once. The chain is built from TRBV4-3 and TRBJ2-2; 8 nucleotides align to TRBD1. Germline-derived CDR1 and CDR2 are LGHNA and YSLEER. The CDR3 extends over 15 amino acids. Unmatched junction bases numbered 6, after V lost 6 bases and J lost 3 bases. CDR3 DNA: TGCGCCAGCAGGCAGACAGGGGAATACACCGGGGAGCTGTTTTTT. Translated, it gives CASRQTGEYTGELFF.

This clonotype was seen ten or more times. The rearrangement links TRBV6-1 to TRBJ1-5; D not resolved. The CDR3 is 17 residues long. The V gene lost 7 bases and the J gene lost 0 bases, with 19 bases spanning the gap. In germline, CDR1 is MNHNS, CDR2 SASEGT. The CDR3 DNA reads as TGTGCCAGCACGGTGAGGGTGTCAAGTGATAGCAATCAGCCCCAGCATTTT. Residues: CASTVRVSSDSNQPQHF.

This clonotype appeared many times. The gene calls are TRBV28 and TRBJ2-7, with D possibly being TRBD1 (5 bases). The V gene's germline CDR1 is MDHEN and CDR2 SYDVKM. The CDR3 runs to 15 residues. Trimming took off 2 bases at V and 5 bases at J, with 16 bases between the two ends. The DNA of the CDR3 is TGTGCCAGCAGTTTAAGGCTGGGGCGAAACAACGAGCAGTACTTC. Its translation: CASSLRLGRNNEQYF.

This clonotype was seen repeatedly, ten times or more. The genes are TRBV5-5 and TRBJ1-5; D call uncertain. The CDR3 has 14 amino acids. The germline V gene has CDR1 SGHKS and CDR2 YYEKEE (reference sequence). Trimming removed 0 bases from V and 2 bases from J, with 6 bases in between. CDR3 in amino acids: CASSLEARNQPQHF. For the CDR3, the DNA is TGTGCCAGCAGCTTGGAGGCACGCAATCAGCCCCAGCATTTT.

This clonotype was picked up many times. The CDR3 nucleotides are TGTGCCAGCAGTTTGGAAGGGGGCGGCTACACCTTC. Its translation: CASSLEGGGYTF. J is TRBJ1-2 and V is TRBV28, with TRBD1 matching 7 bases. V lost 3 bases, J lost 8 bases, and 3 bases stayed unmatched. The CDR3 is made up of 12 amino acids. From germline, CDR1 is MDHEN and CDR2 SYDVKM.

In its sample, this clonotype was seen once. The genes are TRBV7-9 and TRBJ2-7; no firm D call. In germline, CDR1 is SEHNR, CDR2 FQNEAQ (reference sequence). The ends were cut back, 6 bases at V and 1 base at J, with 7 bases in the middle. There are 12 residues in the CDR3. The CDR3 here is CASRAASYEQYF. The CDR3, as DNA: TGTGCCAGCAGGGCCGCATCCTACGAGCAGTACTTC.

This clonotype was detected ten times or more. The CDR3 spells CSVRPGTEAFF. The CDR3 DNA reads TGCAGCGTTCGACCTGGGACTGAAGCTTTCTTT. The chain combines TRBV29-1 with TRBJ1-1; D uncertain. The CDR3 spans 11 residues. V was clipped by 5 bases and J by 5 bases, with 9 bases between them. Germline CDR1 is SQVTM and CDR2 is ANQGSEA. Using reference TRBV29-1 and TRBJ1-1 for the parts outside the CDR3, the full variable domain is SAVISQKPSRDICQRGTSLTIQCQVDSQVTMMFWYRQQPGQSLTLIATANQGSEATYESGFVIDKFPISRPNLTFSTLTVSNMSPEDSSIYLCSVRPGTEAFFGQGTRLTVV.

This clonotype was seen many times. This rearrangement joins TRBV27 to TRBJ1-1; D unresolved. Germline CDR1 reads MNHEY; CDR2 reads SMNVEV (reference sequence). Trimming stripped 7 bases from V and 0 bases from J, with 9 bases between. This CDR3 has 13 amino acids. CDR3 bases: TGTGCCAGCAAGGGTTTTGTGAACACTGAAGCTTTCTTT. Protein sequence: CASKGFVNTEAFF.

V is TRBV15 and J is TRBJ1-3, with no clear D. The CDR3 has 15 residues. Germline V gene sequence: CDR1 LNHNV, CDR2 YYDKDF (reference sequence). Trimming stripped 1 base from V and 0 bases from J, with 7 bases between. CDR3 DNA: TGTGCCACCAGCAGAGCGGCCGACTCTGGAAACACCATATATTTT. It translates to CATSRAADSGNTIYF.

This rearrangement joins TRBV5-1 to TRBJ1-1; D gene unclear. CDR1 is SGHRS, CDR2 YFSETQ, per germline. The V and J ends lost 2 bases and 2 bases respectively, with 13 bases between them. The length of the CDR3 is 15 residues. The DNA for the CDR3 is TGCGCCAGCAGCTTAACAAGACAATTAAACACTGAAGCTTTCTTT. The encoded protein is CASSLTRQLNTEAFF. Based on the CDR3 plus reference TRBV5-1 and TRBJ1-1, the full variable domain is KAGVTQTPRYLIKTRGQQVTLSCSPISGHRSVSWYQQTPGQGLQFLFEYFSETQRNKGNFPGRFSGRQFSNSRSEMNVSTLELGDSALYLCASSLTRQLNTEAFFGQGTRLTVV.

The chain couples TRBV3-1 to TRBJ1-5; D unresolved. Trimming stripped 1 base from V and 6 bases from J, with 13 bases between. Germline loops: CDR1 LGHDT, CDR2 YNNKEL (reference sequence). The CDR3 length is 15 residues. The CDR3 region is CASSQGRSRGQPQHF. As DNA, the CDR3 is TGTGCCAGCAGCCAAGGGAGGAGTCGGGGTCAGCCCCAGCATTTT.

This clonotype was counted a few times. The chain links TRBV3-1 to TRBJ1-2; 7 bases line up with TRBD1. Germline CDR1 reads LGHDT; CDR2 reads YNNKEL (reference sequence). This CDR3 region has 14 residues. V was clipped by 3 bases and J by 4 bases; unmatched bases: 5. CDR3 in DNA: TGTGCCAGCAGCCAGGGGACAGTGGTCTATGGCTACACCTTC. Residues: CASSQGTVVYGYTF. Filled out from reference TRBV3-1 and TRBJ1-2, the complete variable domain reads DTAVSQTPKYLVTQMGNDKSIKCEQNLGHDTMYWYKQDSKKFLKIMFSYNNKELIINETVPNRFSPKSPDKAHLNLHINSLELGDSAVYFCASSQGTVVYGYTFGSGTRLTVV.